This TCR beta chain was sequenced in a study of CD8 T cells in Susac syndrome. Trimming at V came to 3 bases and at J to 4 bases, leaving 4 bases not matched to a gene. CDR1 is KGHDR and CDR2 is SFDVKD in the germline V gene. CDR3 length: 15 amino acids. Random-hexamer reverse transcription was applied to about 0.45 to 1 ug RNA. TCRdb re-derived calls from the immunoSEQ multiplex PCR reads in MiXCR, one entry per CDR3 protein. The sample includes about 210,000 distinct CDR3 sequences, about 95% of them seen just once. The V call is TRBV24-1, the J call TRBJ2-5; 10 nucleotides align to TRBD1. This clonotype was obtained from a human donor with multiple sclerosis. Sequencing used CD4+ T cells from PBMCs. The CDR3 spells CATSDPGTGVETQYF. In DNA, the CDR3 is TGTGCCACCAGTGATCCCGGGACAGGGGTAGAGACCCAGTACTTC.